This TCR beta chain emerged from a study of blood T cell repertoires in COVID-19. Study summary: Acute and convalescent COVID-19 specimens originated in the United States, Italy and Spain. Sample material is recorded as cDNA or gDNA derived from T cells, B-cell-depleted T cells, or PBMCs.

In the original processing: Estimates of nucleated cell counts were drawn from the amplification of reference gene primers. Measured with immunoSEQ multiplex PCR; TCRdb has only the in-frame clones, and not every one. V, J and clone size reflect that table, while D and trimming were determined from the DNA. The sample yields tens of thousands of clones, 75% to 80% seen once. This TCR was recovered from a man aged 65-85 years with active or convalescent COVID-19. The sample was peripheral blood.

CDR3 sequence: CASSLVAGDYEQYF. For the CDR3, the DNA is TGTGCCAGCAGCTTAGTAGCGGGTGACTACGAGCAGTACTTC. This chain uses TRBV7-2 with TRBJ2-7, with TRBD2 matching over 7 bases. CDR3 size: 14 residues. Germline V gene data show CDR1 as SGHTA and CDR2 as FQGNSA. V trimming: 1 base; J trimming: 3 bases; junction bases outside the gene matches: 3.